The 17 T cell receptor beta chains below all came from one sample that was sequenced in a study of beta chain features in type 1 diabetes. The isolated RNA, all of it, was reverse transcribed, so expressed TCRB transcripts were what got sequenced. The table came from immunoSEQ multiplex PCR; TCRdb's copy has only in-frame clones and leaves some out. This sample yields hundreds of thousands of clones, of which 15% to 18% are seen a single time; roughly 0.098% belongs to the top ten. Sample: naive CD4+ T cells from blood. Receptors originate from a man younger than 35 in good health.

V is TRBV30 and J is TRBJ1-1; D is ambiguous. The V end lost 0 bases, the J end lost 4 bases, and 15 bases lay between the germline ends. The CDR3 runs to 15 residues. Germline CDR1 is GTSNPN and CDR2 is SVGIG (reference sequence). The DNA for the CDR3 is TGTGCCTGGAGTGTGGTCGGGAGTCTTGGCACTGAAGCTTTCTTT. Amino acid sequence: CAWSVVGSLGTEAFF.

In its sample, this clone was seen once. The rearrangement uses TRBV5-1 and TRBJ1-4, with D unclear. With 4 bases removed from V and 4 bases from J, the gap between germline ends came to 17 bases. CDR1 and CDR2 (germline): SGHRS, YFSETQ. CDR3 size: 16 residues. This chain's CDR3 is CASSVKSRTLNEKLFF. DNA for the CDR3: TGCGCCAGCAGCGTGAAGTCCCGGACCCTTAATGAAAAACTGTTTTTT.

This clone was detected only a few times. V gene TRBV7-2 combines with J gene TRBJ1-5; 7 nucleotides agree with TRBD1. The CDR3 consists of 15 residues. The V gene end was trimmed by 5 bases and the J gene end by 7 bases; junction bases not matched to a gene: 11. Germline V lookup: CDR1 SGHTA, CDR2 FQGNSA. CDR3 nucleotide sequence: TGTGCCAGCAGCGTGCTGCGGCAGGGGGGACAGCCCCAGCATTTT. Residues: CASSVLRQGGQPQHF.

This clone has just a few counts. The rearrangement links TRBV18 to TRBJ1-4; no definite D call. Between the trimmed V and J ends, which lost 2 bases and 12 bases, there was a span of 10 bases. The germline CDR1 and CDR2 sequences are KGHSH and LQKENI. The CDR3 covers 12 residues. CDR3: CASSPVREQLFF. In DNA form, the CDR3 reads TGTGCCAGCTCACCAGTAAGGGAGCAACTGTTTTTT. The complete variable domain, with remaining parts taken from reference TRBV18 and TRBJ1-4, reads NAGVMQNPRHLVRRRGQEARLRCSPMKGHSHVYWYRQLPEEGLKFMVYLQKENIIDESGMPKERFSAEFPKEGPSILRIQQVVRGDSAAYFCASSPVREQLFFGSGTQLSVL.

This clone has at least ten counts. The gene calls are TRBV28 and TRBJ1-4; D remains unclear. Germline CDR1 MDHEN, CDR2 SYDVKM. There are 15 residues in the CDR3. V lost 4 bases to trimming and J lost 10 bases, with 19 bases between them. As DNA, the CDR3 is TGTGCCAGCAGTTGGGCGATGCTCTCCAGTGGAAAACTGTTTTTT. It encodes CASSWAMLSSGKLFF.

This clone was counted between two and nine times. The rearrangement links TRBV5-1 to TRBJ2-1; possibly TRBD1 for D (6 bases). From germline, CDR1 is SGHRS and CDR2 YFSETQ. The CDR3 length is 14 residues. V lost 3 bases and J 5 bases, leaving 12 bases between the germline ends. CDR3 in DNA: TGCGCCAGCAGCTGGGGGCCCCCAAACAATGAGCAGTTCTTC. Protein sequence: CASSWGPPNNEQFF.

The chain joins TRBV9 to TRBJ1-6; no reliable D call. Trimming took off 3 bases at V and 7 bases at J, with 17 bases between the two ends. The V gene's germline CDR1 is SGDLS and CDR2 YYNGEE. The CDR3 runs to 16 residues. Here the CDR3 DNA reads TGTGCCAGCAGCGCTAAAAATACCGCAAGAAATTCACCCCTCCACTTT. This translates into CASSAKNTARNSPLHF.

This clone was recorded a few times. V is TRBV4-3 and J is TRBJ2-1; 11 bases are a match to TRBD2. This CDR3 is 13 amino acids long. V shed 4 bases and J 10 bases; nucleotides not matched to a gene: 3. Germline CDR1 LGHNA, CDR2 YSLEER. This CDR3 is CASSPRLAGEQFF. The CDR3 coding sequence is TGCGCCAGCAGCCCTAGACTAGCGGGGGAGCAGTTCTTC.

In this sample, this clone turned up a few times. The CDR3 loop reads CASSSSIAGTGTQYF. CDR3 sequence (DNA): TGTGCCAGCAGCTCTAGCATTGCAGGGACAGGGACCCAGTACTTC. J is TRBJ2-5 and V is TRBV7-3; the match to TRBD1 covers 8 bases. This CDR3 is built from 15 residues. V shed 4 bases, J shed 7 bases, and the junction held 11 bases outside the gene matches. Germline CDR1 reads SGHTA; CDR2 reads FQGTGA.

This clone has more than one count but fewer than ten. The chain combines TRBV5-1 with TRBJ2-1; TRBD1 matches 8 bases. CDR3 length equals 14 residues. Germline V CDR1 and CDR2: SGHRS, YFSETQ. V gave up 2 bases and J gave up 9 bases; unmatched junction bases: 7. The CDR3 DNA sequence: TGCGCCAGCAGCTTAAGACAGGGGATTATTGAGCAGTTCTTC. Translated, it gives CASSLRQGIIEQFF.

This clone was seen only a few times. The chain has TRBV9 and TRBJ2-1; D may be TRBD1 (5 bases). The V gene's germline CDR1 is SGDLS and CDR2 YYNGEE. Trimming removed 0 bases at V and 1 base at J, with 14 bases between. This CDR3 region has 17 residues. CDR3 sequence reads: CASSVVSGAHSYNEQFF. The CDR3 region has the DNA TGTGCCAGCAGCGTAGTTAGTGGGGCGCATTCCTACAATGAGCAGTTCTTC.

This clone was counted a few times. The chain uses TRBV7-7 and TRBJ2-3, with D perhaps TRBD2 (6 bases). V was pared by 5 bases and J by 6 bases, with 12 bases between. Germline V gene lookup returns CDR1 SSHAT and CDR2 FNYEAQ (reference sequence). This CDR3 spans 13 amino acids. CDR3 sequence: CASSPSLADTQYF. DNA for the CDR3: TGTGCCAGCAGCCCCTCGCTAGCGGATACGCAGTATTTT.

The chain employs TRBV2 and TRBJ2-7; D remains ambiguous. Germline-derived CDR1 and CDR2 are SNHLY and FYNNEI. Deletions cut 4 bases from V and 7 bases from J, with 8 bases between. The CDR3 runs to 11 residues. The CDR3 loop reads CASSVAREQYF. Here the CDR3 DNA reads TGTGCCAGCAGTGTAGCCAGGGAGCAGTACTTC.

This clone was counted once. This chain uses TRBV9 with TRBJ1-6, with D tentatively TRBD1 (6 bases). The V gene's germline CDR1 is SGDLS and CDR2 YYNGEE. V was trimmed by 0 bases and J by 1 base, leaving 11 bases between them. The CDR3 covers 17 residues. The CDR3 loop reads CASSVGIRGSYNSPLHF. The CDR3 nucleotides read TGTGCCAGCAGCGTAGGAATTAGGGGGTCCTATAATTCACCCCTCCACTTT. Full variable domain (missing parts from reference TRBV9 and TRBJ1-6): DSGVTQTPKHLITATGQRVTLRCSPRSGDLSVYWYQQSLDQGLQFLIQYYNGEERAKGNILERFSAQQFPDLHSELNLSSLELGDSALYFCASSVGIRGSYNSPLHFGNGTRLTVT.

This clone showed up just a few times. The V call is TRBV7-9, the J call TRBJ2-4; D is undetermined. The CDR3 loop spans 16 amino acids. Germline V gene data show CDR1 as SEHNR and CDR2 as FQNEAQ (reference sequence). V lost 5 bases, J lost 0 bases, and 14 bases lay in between. For the CDR3, the DNA is TGTGCCAGCAGCCCTTCACTTGACCTAGCCAAAAACATTCAGTACTTC. This gives the protein CASSPSLDLAKNIQYF.

In its sample, this clone was seen a few times. The chain links TRBV19 to TRBJ2-7, with D perhaps matching TRBD1 (6 bases). This CDR3 has 16 residues. CDR1 and CDR2 from the germline V gene are LNHDA and SQIVND (reference sequence). V shed 2 bases and J shed 6 bases, with 20 bases lying between them. CDR3 coding DNA: TGTGCCAGTAGTATAACCGTCGGGGCCTTAGGGGGCGAGCAGTACTTC. Its translation is CASSITVGALGGEQYF.

V usage is TRBV9 and J usage is TRBJ1-1; no firm D call. CDR1 SGDLS and CDR2 YYNGEE come from the germline V gene. V was cut by 0 bases and J by 4 bases, with 10 bases left in between. This CDR3 comprises 14 residues. CDR3 DNA: TGTGCCAGCAGCGTAGTCGGGGTTGGCACTGAAGCTTTCTTT. Protein: CASSVVGVGTEAFF. Full variable domain (rest looked up from reference TRBV9 and TRBJ1-1): DSGVTQTPKHLITATGQRVTLRCSPRSGDLSVYWYQQSLDQGLQFLIQYYNGEERAKGNILERFSAQQFPDLHSELNLSSLELGDSALYFCASSVVGVGTEAFFGQGTRLTVV.